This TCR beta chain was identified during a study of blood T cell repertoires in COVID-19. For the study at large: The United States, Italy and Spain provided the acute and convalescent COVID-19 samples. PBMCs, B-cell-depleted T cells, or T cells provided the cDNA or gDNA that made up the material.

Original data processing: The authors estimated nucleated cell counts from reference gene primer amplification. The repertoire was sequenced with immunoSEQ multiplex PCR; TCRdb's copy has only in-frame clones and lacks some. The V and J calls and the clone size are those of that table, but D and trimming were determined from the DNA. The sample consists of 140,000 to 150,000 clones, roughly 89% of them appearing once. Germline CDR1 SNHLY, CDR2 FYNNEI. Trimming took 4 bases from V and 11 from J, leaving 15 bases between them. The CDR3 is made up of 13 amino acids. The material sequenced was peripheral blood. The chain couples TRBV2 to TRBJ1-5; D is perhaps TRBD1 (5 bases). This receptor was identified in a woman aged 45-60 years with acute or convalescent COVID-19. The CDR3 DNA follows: TGTGCCAGCAGTGTGAGGGGAGGAGGGTCCCAGCATTTT. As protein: CASSVRGGGSQHF.